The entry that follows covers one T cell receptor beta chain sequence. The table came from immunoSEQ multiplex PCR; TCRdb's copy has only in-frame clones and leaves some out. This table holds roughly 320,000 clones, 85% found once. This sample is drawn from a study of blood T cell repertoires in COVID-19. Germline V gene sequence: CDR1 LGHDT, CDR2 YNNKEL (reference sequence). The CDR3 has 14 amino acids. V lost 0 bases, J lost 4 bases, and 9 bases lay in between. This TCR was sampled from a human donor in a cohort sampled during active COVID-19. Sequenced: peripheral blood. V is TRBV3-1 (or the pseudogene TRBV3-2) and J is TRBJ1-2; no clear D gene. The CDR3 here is CASSQDQARYGYTF. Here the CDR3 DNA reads TGTGCCAGCAGCCAAGATCAGGCCCGCTATGGCTACACCTTC.